A single sample gave rise to the 4 T cell receptor beta chains below, sequenced in a study of blood T cell repertoires in COVID-19. Sequencing used immunoSEQ multiplex PCR; TCRdb keeps in-frame clones, though not all of them. This sample has 150,000 or so clones; roughly four fifths occur once, and the top ten carry 9.5% to 13%. Specimen: peripheral blood. The source of these receptors is a woman aged 55-70 years with COVID-19, enrolled during active disease.

The CDR3 here is CASSPSGGFSQETQYF. CDR3 sequence (DNA): TGTGCCAGCAGTCCTAGCGGGGGGTTTTCCCAAGAGACCCAGTACTTC. The chain couples TRBV2 to TRBJ2-5, with 11 positions matching TRBD2. The germline V gene has CDR1 SNHLY and CDR2 FYNNEI. The CDR3 totals 16 residues. V lost 5 bases to trimming and J lost 1 base; unmatched junction nucleotides: 6. Variable domain in full (rest from reference TRBV2 and TRBJ2-5): EPEVTQTPSHQVTQMGQEVILRCVPISNHLYFYWYRQILGQKVEFLVSFYNNEISEKSEIFDDQFSVERPDGSNFTLKIRSTKLEDSAMYFCASSPSGGFSQETQYFGPGTRLLVL.

This clone has more than one count but fewer than ten. The chain recombines TRBV30 with TRBJ2-2; maybe TRBD2 (5 bases). V was cut by 2 bases and J by 4 bases, with 11 bases left in between. Germline CDR1 reads GTSNPN; CDR2 reads SVGIG (reference sequence). This CDR3 comprises 14 residues. The CDR3 region has the DNA TGTGCCTGGAGTCGAGGGTCGAGCACCGGGGAGCTGTTTTTT. Amino acids: CAWSRGSSTGELFF.

The V and J genes are TRBV6-5 and TRBJ2-1; the match to TRBD2 covers 9 bases. There are 13 residues in the CDR3. Germline V gene sequence: CDR1 MNHEY, CDR2 SVGAGI. V shed 6 bases and J 7 bases; nucleotides not matched to a gene: 4. The chain's CDR3 is CASSLSGRNEQFF. CDR3 nucleotides: TGTGCCAGCAGCTTAAGCGGGAGGAATGAGCAGTTCTTC.

The rearrangement links TRBV11-1 to TRBJ2-1, with a possible D match to TRBD2 (6 bases). The CDR3 runs 16 residues. CDR1 and CDR2 (germline): SGHAT, FQDESV (reference sequence). Trimming left V 3 bases short and J 0 bases short, with 12 bases between. The DNA for the CDR3 is TGTGCCAGCAGCTTGGGCGGGGCCAGCTCCTACAATGAGCAGTTCTTC. It yields the protein CASSLGGASSYNEQFF.